This is a list of T cell receptor beta chains from one sample in a study of cytomegalovirus exposure and HLA in healthy donors. TCRdb keeps only in-frame clones here, not all; method: immunoSEQ multiplex PCR. The sample records 150,000 to 200,000 clones, about 75% being singletons. The sample comprised PBMCs. Source of these receptors: a female donor in good health and CMV-seronegative. The CDR3 runs from the conserved cysteine through the conserved F or W. Each record gives: clone size, J gene, CDR3 length, D gene, V gene, CDR3 DNA, CDR3 protein. D genes are given only for firm matches. Clone size appears in some rows only: once, few, many, or a class for an expanded clone.

>few|TRBJ2-7|14|TRBD1|TRBV7-9
TGTGCCAGCAGCCCCTGGGACAGGCCGTACGAGCAGTACTTC
CASSPWDRPYEQYF
>.|TRBJ2-7|11|.|TRBV7-3
TGTGCCAGCGGGCAGGGGTACGAGCAGTACTTC
CASGQGYEQYF
>.|TRBJ2-3|13|.|TRBV6-1
TGTGCCAGCAGTGAAGCGGGGACTTATACGCAGTATTTT
CASSEAGTYTQYF
>.|TRBJ2-1|16|TRBD2|TRBV2
TGTGCCAGCAGTACCCGACTAGCGGGAGGGCTGACTGAGCAGTTCTTC
CASSTRLAGGLTEQFF
>.|TRBJ1-3|12|.|TRBV28
TGTGCCAGCAGCCTCGATCGGGGCACCATATATTTT
CASSLDRGTIYF
>.|TRBJ1-1|15|.|TRBV9
TGTGCCAGCAGCGTAGACCCAGGGTTGTACACTGAAGCTTTCTTT
CASSVDPGLYTEAFF
>.|TRBJ2-7|15|TRBD1|TRBV13
TGTGCCAGCAGCTTAGGGTCAGGGGGCTTCAACGAGCAGTACTTC
CASSLGSGGFNEQYF
>few|TRBJ1-1|15|.|TRBV6-5
TGTGCCAGCAGCGGCACGGGACACCAAGGTTCAGAAGCTTTCTTT
CASSGTGHQGSEAFF
>.|TRBJ2-7|13|.|TRBV7-3
TGTGCCAGCAGCTTAGAGAGTAGGGGGGAGCAGTACTTC
CASSLESRGEQYF
>.|TRBJ1-3|14|TRBD1|TRBV5-6
TGTGCCAGCAGTTACAGGGGGCATGGAAACACCATATATTTT
CASSYRGHGNTIYF
>few|TRBJ2-2|13|.|TRBV6-1
TGTGCCAGCAGTGACCCGGGTTCCGGGGAGCTGTTTTTT
CASSDPGSGELFF
>.|TRBJ2-7|14|.|TRBV5-1
TGCGCCAGCAGTCCCGGGACAATTACCTACGAGCAGTACTTC
CASSPGTITYEQYF
>.|TRBJ1-1|14|.|TRBV27
TGTGCCAGCACCCCGGGGGGGGCGGTCACTGAAGCTTTCTTT
CASTPGGAVTEAFF
>.|TRBJ1-1|14|.|TRBV7-3
TGTGCCAGCAGCTTAGCGCTTAGGGGAACTGAAGCTTTCTTT
CASSLALRGTEAFF
>.|TRBJ2-3|13|.|TRBV10-3
TGTGCCATCACACTAGGAAGCACAGATACGCAGTATTTT
CAITLGSTDTQYF
>.|TRBJ1-4|14|.|TRBV9
TGTGCCAGCAGCGTACAGGGGACTAATGAAAAACTGTTTTTT
CASSVQGTNEKLFF
>.|TRBJ1-5|15|.|TRBV11-2
TGTGCCAGCAGCTTAACAGGGCAGAGCAATCAGCCCCAGCATTTT
CASSLTGQSNQPQHF
>.|TRBJ2-1|15|TRBD1|TRBV2
TGTGCCAGCAGTATTACAGGGGGCTTCATCAATGAGCAGTTCTTC
CASSITGGFINEQFF
>.|TRBJ2-7|15|.|TRBV5-1
TGCGCCAGCAGCTCGGAGGGTGATAGGTCGGGCGAGCAGTACTTC
CASSSEGDRSGEQYF
>few|TRBJ1-1|14|TRBD1|TRBV5-4
TGTGCCAGCAGCTCCTCACAGGGGGGACTTGAAGCTTTCTTT
CASSSSQGGLEAFF
>.|TRBJ1-1|14|TRBD1|TRBV7-9
TGTGCCAGCAGCCCGACAGGGGATCGGACTGAAGCTTTCTTT
CASSPTGDRTEAFF
>.|TRBJ2-7|13|TRBD2|TRBV30
TGTGCCTGGAGTGTACTAGCGGCCTACGAGCAGTACTTC
CAWSVLAAYEQYF
>few|TRBJ2-4|12|.|TRBV2
TGTGCCAGCAGTGATAATCTGGACAGCCCTAACTTC
CASSDNLDSPNF
>.|TRBJ2-5|17|TRBD2|TRBV18
TGTGCCAGCTCACCACCGAGGACTAGCGGGGGACAAGAGACCCAGTACTTC
CASSPPRTSGGQETQYF
>.|TRBJ2-3|14|TRBD2|TRBV13
TGTGCCAGCAGCACCGGGGGGGCCTCCGATACGCAGTATTTT
CASSTGGASDTQYF
>.|TRBJ2-1|15|TRBD2|TRBV29-1
TGCAGCGCACTGCCCCTAGCGGGAGAATCCCTTCACCAGTTCTTC
CSALPLAGESLHQFF
>.|TRBJ2-6|15|TRBD1|TRBV5-1
TGCGCCAGCAGCCCAGGGGGCTCTGGGGCCAACGTCCTGACTTTC
CASSPGGSGANVLTF
>.|TRBJ1-1|13|.|TRBV19
TGTGCCAGTAGTATAGGTTTCGGTTTTGAAGCTTTCTTT
CASSIGFGFEAFF
>.|TRBJ2-7|14|TRBD1|TRBV28
TGTGCCAGCAGTTCGGGACAGGCTACCTACGAGCAGTACTTC
CASSSGQATYEQYF
>once|TRBJ1-5|14|.|TRBV7-8
TGTGCCAGCAGCTTAGACAGATACAATCAGCCCCAGCATTTT
CASSLDRYNQPQHF
>.|TRBJ1-3|15|.|TRBV30
TGTGCCTGGAGTGTACCAGGAGGGAGGCGAAACACCATATATTTT
CAWSVPGGRRNTIYF
>.|TRBJ2-3|14|TRBD2|TRBV7-2
TGTGCCAGCAGCACGACTAGCTCTGGAGATACGCAGTATTTT
CASSTTSSGDTQYF
>few|TRBJ2-2|17|.|TRBV14
TGTGCCAGCAGCCCCTATAGACAGACTTCGAACACCGGGGAGCTGTTTTTT
CASSPYRQTSNTGELFF
>few|TRBJ2-3|16|TRBD2|TRBV6-4
TGTGCCAGCAGTGACCTAGCGGGACTTAACACAGATACGCAGTATTTT
CASSDLAGLNTDTQYF
>.|TRBJ2-7|11|.|TRBV10-2
TGCGCCAGCAGTAAACTAACAGAGCAGTACTTC
CASSKLTEQYF
>once|TRBJ1-2|17|.|TRBV14
TGTGCCAGCAGCCGAGGCTGGACATACCCCTATGACTATGGCTACACCTTC
CASSRGWTYPYDYGYTF
>once|TRBJ1-2|14|TRBD1|TRBV6-1
TGTGCCAGCAGTAGAGGGACAGGGTACTATGGCTACACCTTC
CASSRGTGYYGYTF
>few|TRBJ1-1|13|.|TRBV30
TGTGCCTGGAGAATAAGTTTCGGCACTGAAGCTTTCTTT
CAWRISFGTEAFF
>.|TRBJ2-1|17|TRBD2|TRBV7-2
TGTGCCAGCAGCTTAAACCCAGGGCTAGCGGCCTACAATGAGCAGTTCTTC
CASSLNPGLAAYNEQFF
>.|TRBJ1-4|15|.|TRBV5-1
TGCGCCAGCAGCGCCGGGGGGACATCGAATGAAAAACTGTTTTTT
CASSAGGTSNEKLFF
>.|TRBJ2-1|16|.|TRBV5-1
TGCGCCAGCAGCTTGGAGCCCGGGACAAGGTACAATGAGCAGTTCTTC
CASSLEPGTRYNEQFF
>.|TRBJ2-7|14|TRBD1|TRBV2
TGTGCCAGCAGAGCCGGGACAGAGGCCTACGAGCAGTACTTC
CASRAGTEAYEQYF
>.|TRBJ2-6|15|.|TRBV5-6
TGTGCCAGCAGCTATACTTTCTCTGGGGCCAACGTCCTGACTTTC
CASSYTFSGANVLTF
>.|TRBJ2-7|12|.|TRBV29-1
TGCAGCGTTGAGAGGGAACCCTACGAGCAGTACTTC
CSVEREPYEQYF
>few|TRBJ1-1|15|.|TRBV30
TGTGCCTGGGTGGCGGCCGGACACGGGAACACTGAAGCTTTCTTT
CAWVAAGHGNTEAFF
>.|TRBJ2-5|15|.|TRBV27
TGTGCCAGCAGTTTCCGCGGGGCGTACCAAGAGACCCCGTACTTC
CASSFRGAYQETPYF
>.|TRBJ1-1|14|TRBD1|TRBV19
TGTGCCAGTAAGCCAGGGGGCTTGGGGACTGAAGCTTTCTTT
CASKPGGLGTEAFF
>.|TRBJ1-2|14|.|TRBV5-1
TGCGCCAGCAGCTTGGTCGGACAGTTCTATGGCTACACCTTC
CASSLVGQFYGYTF
>.|TRBJ1-3|19|TRBD1|TRBV10-3
TGTGCCACCTTACTTACCGGGACAGGGAGGCCCAACTCTGGAAACACCATATATTTT
CATLLTGTGRPNSGNTIYF
>.|TRBJ1-4|12|.|TRBV14
TGTGCCAGCAGCCAGCGCGATGAAAAACTGTTTTTT
CASSQRDEKLFF
>.|TRBJ2-1|14|.|TRBV29-1
TGCAGCGTTGACGAGGATTACTCCTACAATGAGCAGTTCTTC
CSVDEDYSYNEQFF
>.|TRBJ2-3|14|.|TRBV9
TGTGCCAGCAGCGTTTGGGGGGATCATAATACGCAGTATTTT
CASSVWGDHNTQYF
>.|TRBJ1-1|12|.|TRBV15
TGTGCCACCAGCAGAGACCCTACTGAAGCTTTCTTT
CATSRDPTEAFF
>.|TRBJ1-2|15|.|TRBV18
TGTGCCAGCTCACCACCGAGAAACAGGTACTATGGCTACACCTTC
CASSPPRNRYYGYTF
>.|TRBJ2-1|15|TRBD2|TRBV7-3
TGTGCCAGCAGCTCGGGGCTAGCGGATTACAATGAGCAGTTCTTC
CASSSGLADYNEQFF
>.|TRBJ2-4|11|.|TRBV20-1
TGCAGTGCGGGGGCCGAGCGGATACAGTACTTC
CSAGAERIQYF
>.|TRBJ2-7|13|.|TRBV30
TGTGCCTGGAGTTTGGACAGCACCTACGAGCAGTACTTC
CAWSLDSTYEQYF
>.|TRBJ1-3|15|.|TRBV27
TGTGCCAGCTCCCCCGGGTCGGATTCTGGAAACACCATATATTTT
CASSPGSDSGNTIYF
>once|TRBJ2-7|19|TRBD2|TRBV9
TGTGCCAGCAGCGTAGCTACCGGAGACGGGGGGGGGATCTCCTACGACCAGTACTTC
CASSVATGDGGGISYDQYF
>.|TRBJ2-7|13|TRBD1|TRBV7-8
TGTGCCAGCAGCTTAACAGGGGCGGGCGAGCAGTACTTC
CASSLTGAGEQYF